The 19 T cell receptor beta chains listed next were all sequenced from one sample in a study of blood T cell repertoires in COVID-19. Sequenced by immunoSEQ multiplex PCR; TCRdb stores in-frame clones only, minus some. The table includes 63,000 or so clones, roughly 80% detected once. Sequenced: peripheral blood. These receptors all come from a human donor in a cohort sampled during active COVID-19.

This clone appeared once. The V call is TRBV30, the J call TRBJ1-1; D might be TRBD1 (5 bases). Germline CDR1 is GTSNPN and CDR2 is SVGIG (reference sequence). This CDR3 is built from 11 residues. Trimming took off 4 bases at V and 7 bases at J, with 10 bases between the two ends. CDR3 in DNA: TGTGCCTGGACTCCGGGGGGTGAAGCTTTCTTT. This sequence encodes CAWTPGGEAFF.

CDR3 sequence (DNA): TGTGCCAGTACCGGGACAGCACCCTCACCCCTCCACTTT. Its translation is CASTGTAPSPLHF. The chain has TRBV28 and TRBJ1-6; 7 nucleotides agree with TRBD1. V lost 9 bases to trimming and J lost 10 bases; unmatched junction nucleotides: 9. This CDR3 has 13 amino acids. Germline loops: CDR1 MDHEN, CDR2 SYDVKM.

This clone was found once. The chain combines TRBV30 with TRBJ2-3; 8 bases agree with TRBD2. The CDR3 sequence is 14 residues long. Germline CDR1 reads GTSNPN; CDR2 reads SVGIG (reference sequence). V shed 0 bases and J 7 bases; nucleotides not matched to a gene: 6. The CDR3 DNA sequence: TGTGCCTGGAGTGTACTCGGGGGGGCGTATACGCAGTATTTT. As protein: CAWSVLGGAYTQYF. Together with reference TRBV30 and TRBJ2-3, the CDR3 gives the full variable domain: SQTIHQWPATLVQPVGSPLSLECTVEGTSNPNLYWYRQAAGRGLQLLFYSVGIGQISSEVPQNLSASRPQDRQFILSSKKLLLSDSGFYLCAWSVLGGAYTQYFGPGTRLTVL.

The J gene is TRBJ2-4, the V gene TRBV30; D unclear. CDR3 length equals 13 residues. Trimming removed 1 base from V and 1 base from J, with 5 bases in between. Germline CDR1 GTSNPN, CDR2 SVGIG (reference sequence). The CDR3 protein is CAWSGHAKNIQYF. Here the CDR3 DNA reads TGTGCCTGGAGTGGGCATGCCAAAAACATTCAGTACTTC.

V usage is TRBV18 and J usage is TRBJ1-2; D may be TRBD1 (6 bases). The CDR3 totals 16 residues. From germline, CDR1 is KGHSH and CDR2 LQKENI. V lost 4 bases, J lost 8 bases, and 23 bases lay in between. The CDR3 here is CASSLAQTGSLRGYTF. In nucleotides, the CDR3 is TGTGCCAGCTCACTAGCGCAGACAGGTTCTTTGAGAGGCTACACCTTC.

This chain connects TRBV9 to TRBJ1-2, with 12 bases identical to TRBD1. This CDR3 spans 15 amino acids. Unmatched junction bases numbered 3, after V lost 4 bases and J lost 2 bases. CDR1 and CDR2 from the germline V gene are SGDLS and YYNGEE. This CDR3 reads CASSSGTGGNYGYTF. The CDR3 DNA reads TGTGCCAGCAGCTCCGGGACAGGGGGCAACTATGGCTACACCTTC.

The chain joins TRBV10-3 to TRBJ1-1, with TRBD1 as a possible D gene (6 bases). The V gene's germline CDR1 is ENHRY and CDR2 SYGVKD. CDR3 length: 14 residues. V lost 0 bases, J lost 5 bases, and 10 bases lay in between. The CDR3 spells CAISESAGVTEAFF. CDR3 nucleotides: TGTGCCATCAGTGAGTCAGCAGGGGTTACTGAAGCTTTCTTT.

This sequence joins TRBV30 and TRBJ1-2, with a possible D match to TRBD1 (5 bases). The CDR3 is made up of 13 amino acids. The germline V gene encodes CDR1 GTSNPN and CDR2 SVGIG (reference sequence). The V and J ends lost 2 bases and 4 bases respectively, with 11 bases between them. CDR3 sequence reads: CAWSPIRGYGYTF. The CDR3 region has the DNA TGTGCCTGGAGTCCTATTAGGGGCTATGGCTACACCTTC.

The chain uses TRBV5-6 and TRBJ2-7, with D unresolved. The V end was cut by 0 bases, the J end by 0 bases, with 10 bases between. The CDR3 consists of 15 residues. Germline V CDR1 and CDR2: SGHDT, YYEEEE. CDR3 region: CASSLVPSSSYEQYF. Written as DNA, the CDR3 is TGTGCCAGCAGCTTGGTACCGTCGAGCTCCTACGAGCAGTACTTC.

CDR3: CASSEWGPGEKLFF. The CDR3 DNA is TGTGCCAGCAGTGAATGGGGGCCGGGGGAAAAACTGTTTTTT. This chain joins TRBV6-1 and TRBJ1-4; possibly TRBD1 for D (6 bases). Germline V gene data show CDR1 as MNHNS and CDR2 as SASEGT. The CDR3 runs 14 residues. The V gene lost 2 bases and the J gene lost 8 bases, with 12 bases spanning the gap.

The V call is TRBV7-8, the J call TRBJ2-1; 7 nucleotides align to TRBD2. The CDR3 loop spans 15 amino acids. Losses at the gene ends were 5 bases for V and 4 bases for J; bases not matched to a gene: 8. Germline assignment: CDR1 SGHVS and CDR2 FQNEAQ. The CDR3 region has the DNA TGTGCCAGCAGCGGAGGACCGGGGGGATACAATGAGCAGTTCTTC. It yields the protein CASSGGPGGYNEQFF.

The chain couples TRBV5-1 to TRBJ2-3; 12 bases match TRBD2. The germline V gene has CDR1 SGHRS and CDR2 YFSETQ. The CDR3 loop spans 18 amino acids. V shed 4 bases, J shed 2 bases, and the junction held 11 bases outside the gene matches. In DNA, the CDR3 is TGCGCCAGCAGCCTCTCCCCCTGGACTAGCGGGAACACAGATACGCAGTATTTT. Protein: CASSLSPWTSGNTDTQYF.

The CDR3 DNA is TGTGCCAGCAGAGGGGCGCATGAAGCTTTCTTT. Protein sequence: CASRGAHEAFF. The V and J genes are TRBV3-1 (or the pseudogene TRBV3-2) and TRBJ1-1; D perhaps matches TRBD1 (5 bases). The V end lost 6 bases, the J end lost 7 bases, and 9 bases lay between the germline ends. The CDR3 is made up of 11 amino acids. Germline V gene sequence: CDR1 LGHDT, CDR2 YNNKEL (reference sequence).

The V gene is TRBV6-5, the J gene TRBJ1-1; D gene unclear. This CDR3 has 13 amino acids. CDR1 is MNHEY, CDR2 SVGAGI, per germline. V was shortened by 6 bases and J by 0 bases, with 8 bases between the two germline ends. The DNA of the CDR3 is TGTGCCAGCAGCCCCTCAGTGAACACTGAAGCTTTCTTT. Its protein is CASSPSVNTEAFF.

This sequence joins TRBV7-8 and TRBJ1-5, with D possibly TRBD1 on 6 matching bases. V lost 4 bases and J 4 bases, leaving 17 bases between the germline ends. This CDR3 comprises 16 residues. Per the germline V gene, CDR1 is SGHVS and CDR2 is FQNEAQ. The CDR3 DNA follows: TGTGCCAGCAGCTCCAGAGGGAGGGGGACGAATCAGCCCCAGCATTTT. It translates to CASSSRGRGTNQPQHF.

CDR3 DNA sequence: TGTGCCAGCAGTGTCCAGGGCACAGATACGCAGTATTTT. This gives the protein CASSVQGTDTQYF. This chain uses TRBV2 with TRBJ2-3; D call uncertain. The CDR3 sequence is 13 residues long. The germline CDR1 and CDR2 sequences are SNHLY and FYNNEI. Deletions cut 4 bases from V and 1 base from J, with 6 bases between.

The V gene is TRBV6-5, the J gene TRBJ2-1; TRBD2 might be the D (6 bases). V lost 4 bases to trimming and J lost 5 bases, with 12 bases between them. The germline V gene encodes CDR1 MNHEY and CDR2 SVGAGI. This CDR3 spans 14 amino acids. This CDR3 reads CASSSGLTNNEQFF. CDR3 sequence (DNA): TGTGCCAGCAGTTCGGGACTGACAAACAATGAGCAGTTCTTC.

The chain uses TRBV4-2 and TRBJ1-4; 7 nucleotides agree with TRBD1. Germline-derived CDR1 and CDR2 are LGHNA and YNFKEQ. Unmatched junction bases numbered 11, after V lost 0 bases and J lost 4 bases. CDR3 length: 18 residues. The CDR3 here is CASSQEGTRTGRNEKLFF. The CDR3 DNA reads TGTGCCAGCAGCCAAGAGGGGACACGGACAGGCCGTAATGAAAAACTGTTTTTT.

V and J are TRBV10-1 and TRBJ2-3; 14 bases align to TRBD2. J lost 3 bases, V lost 2 bases, and 7 bases had no gene match. CDR3 size: 18 residues. Germline lookup yields CDR1 WNHNN and CDR2 SYGVQD (reference sequence). CDR3 DNA sequence: TGCGCCAGCAGTGAGGCGACTAGCGGGGGGGCCAGGACAGATACGCAGTATTTT. The encoded protein is CASSEATSGGARTDTQYF.